The source of this T cell receptor beta chain is a study of blood T cell repertoires in COVID-19 (dated by TCRdb to 2018 to 2021). The study in broad terms: The collaborator samples originated in the United States, Italy and Spain and spanned the acute and convalescent phases of COVID-19. Sample metadata almost always included a de-identified subject ID, COVID-19 status, age in years and sex. Subjects who had been exposed to COVID-19, were actively infected with it, or had recovered from it provided the deeply sampled blood TCRbeta repertoires that made up the dataset. The material from the prospective study consisted of cDNA or gDNA derived from T cells, B-cell-depleted T cells, or PBMCs. Where HLA class I and class II types were available, the types were taken from metadata supplied by the sample provider, not from assay-based typing. Samples were obtained from the ongoing ImmuneRACE study (first 160 participants) and from over 1,000 subjects provided by 6 global collaborators. A freely available public database, intended as a resource for researchers studying the immune response to SARS-CoV-2, is where the repertoires were released.

Each collaborating institution followed its own protocols to collect whole blood in K2EDTA tubes. Collaborator samples were shipped for TCRbeta analysis as frozen whole blood, isolated PBMCs, or DNA extracted from either sample type. A remark on this clone: Its antigen target is currently unknown. Base qualities are not at hand, and no much larger clone is one base apart.

TCRbeta CDR3 regions were amplified from genomic DNA by means of the immunoSEQ Assay, a bias-controlled multiplex PCR. Concerning the study's data processing: Within the assay, amplification of reference gene primers was used to estimate how many nucleated cells each sample contained. To quantify the absolute abundance of each unique TCRbeta CDR3 rearrangement, sequence reads were collapsed and filtered. For each sample, productive Simpson clonality was calculated as the square root of Simpson's diversity index across productive rearrangements. In its TCRdb copy, this immuneACCESS table keeps in-frame sequences only and misses some clones. Where compared with another copy, unresolved V genes explain less than half of these, and the others have no known cause. V and J calls and clone size come straight from that table; D and trimming were deduced from the DNA. The sample contains about 150,000 clones, 85% to 90% of them found a single time. Together, the top ten hold 15% of the sample.

From the cysteine through the phenylalanine, the CDR3 covers 15 amino acids. Only CDR3 DNA is held: 45 bases, read in frame from base 1. Trimmed from V: 3 bases; trimmed from J: 4 bases; junction bases lacking a gene match: 5. Looking up the germline V gene yields CDR1 SNHLY and CDR2 FYNNEI. What the research found in general, with its limitations: The quantity of clinical and demographic metadata differed by source and by participant and was supplied without curation.

The receptor was derived from a woman between 35 and 50 years old with acute or convalescent COVID-19. The rearrangement combines TRBV2 with TRBJ1-5, with 8 middle bases fitting TRBD1. Sequenced input: peripheral blood. The CDR3 is CASSDYRGGNQPQHF. The sequenced DNA: TGTGCCAGCAGTGATTACAGGGGGGGAAATCAGCCCCAGCATTTT.